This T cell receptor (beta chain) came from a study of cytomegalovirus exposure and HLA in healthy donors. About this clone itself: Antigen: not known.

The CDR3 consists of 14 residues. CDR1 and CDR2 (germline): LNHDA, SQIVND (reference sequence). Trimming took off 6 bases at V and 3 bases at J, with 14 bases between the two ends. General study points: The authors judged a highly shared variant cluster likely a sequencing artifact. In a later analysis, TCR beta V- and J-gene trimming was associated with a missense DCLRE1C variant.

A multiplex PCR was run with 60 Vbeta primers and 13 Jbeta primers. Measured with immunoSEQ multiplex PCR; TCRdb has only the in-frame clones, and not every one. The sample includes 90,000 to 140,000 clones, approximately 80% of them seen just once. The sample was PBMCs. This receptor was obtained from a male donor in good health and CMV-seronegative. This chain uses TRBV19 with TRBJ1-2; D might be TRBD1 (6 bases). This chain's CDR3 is CASSTQGDHYGYTF. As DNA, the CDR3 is TGTGCCAGTAGCACACAGGGAGACCACTATGGCTACACCTTC.